Listed below are T cell receptor beta chains from one sample, sequenced in a study of technical replicates of blood from a few donors. Some clones are missing from TCRdb's copy, which holds only in-frame ones; the method was immunoSEQ multiplex PCR. The sample contains about 68,000 clones, about 97% of which appear only once. The sample comprised T cells isolated from PBMCs. The receptors were gathered from a human donor in good health. Each CDR3 is given with its conserved first and last residue. The order of the fields is CDR3 DNA, CDR3 protein, D gene, J gene, CDR3 length, clone size, V gene. The D gene is left open where the match is weak. Size is omitted from some rows. Given values are once, few, many or a class for expanded clones.

TGTGCCAGCAGCTTAGGGGGGGACAGGGGGTACTATGGCTACACCTTC	CASSLGGDRGYYGYTF	TRBD1	TRBJ1-2	16	once	TRBV7-9
TGTGCCAGCAGTGAATCCGGACTAGCGGGAGAAATGACCGGGGAGCTGTTTTTT	CASSESGLAGEMTGELFF	TRBD2	TRBJ2-2	18	.	TRBV2
TGTGCCAGCAGTGGGGGTCAGGGGCCCTATGGCTACACCTTC	CASSGGQGPYGYTF	.	TRBJ1-2	14	.	TRBV6-1
TGTGCCAGCAGCGTAACAGGGCAGGGAGTCCAAGAGACCCAGTACTTC	CASSVTGQGVQETQYF	.	TRBJ2-5	16	once	TRBV9
TGTGCCAGCAGCCAAGTTATTCAGGGTACCGCCATTCAGTACTTC	CASSQVIQGTAIQYF	.	TRBJ2-4	15	.	TRBV16
TGTGCCAGCAGTGAAGCGCTTCTCAACAGGGGAACCTACGAGCAGTACTTC	CASSEALLNRGTYEQYF	TRBD1	TRBJ2-7	17	.	TRBV2
TGTGCCAGCAGCCGGTCAGATACGCAGTATTTT	CASSRSDTQYF	.	TRBJ2-3	11	.	TRBV27
TGTGCCAGCAGCCAATCGCCGGGATCTATGTGGGATGAGCAGTTCTTC	CASSQSPGSMWDEQFF	.	TRBJ2-1	16	.	TRBV9
TGTGCCAGCAGCCAAGACAGGGGACGAGAGACCCAGTACTTC	CASSQDRGRETQYF	TRBD1	TRBJ2-5	14	.	TRBV11-2
TGTGCCAGCAGAACCGGGACAGGGAACTCCTACGAGCAGTACTTC	CASRTGTGNSYEQYF	TRBD1	TRBJ2-7	15	.	TRBV25-1
TGTGCCAGCAGTTACTCCTGGACAGTGAACACTGAAGCTTTCTTT	CASSYSWTVNTEAFF	.	TRBJ1-1	15	.	TRBV6-5
TGTGCCAGCAGCTACAGTGGGGGCGGCGAGCAGTACTTC	CASSYSGGGEQYF	.	TRBJ2-7	13	.	TRBV9
TGCAGCGTGCTCCGGGGGGGAAACACTGAAGCTTTCTTT	CSVLRGGNTEAFF	.	TRBJ1-1	13	.	TRBV29-1
TGCGCCAGCAGCCAAGCACACAGCAATCAGCCCCAGCATTTT	CASSQAHSNQPQHF	.	TRBJ1-5	14	once	TRBV4-3
TGCGCCAGCAGCTTGGGTAAGAAGGGACTAGCGGGAGACCCTACCTACAATGAGCAGTTCTTC	CASSLGKKGLAGDPTYNEQFF	TRBD2	TRBJ2-1	21	.	TRBV5-1
TGTGCCAGCAGAGGCGGGGAGGGGTACGAGCAGTACTTC	CASRGGEGYEQYF	TRBD2	TRBJ2-7	13	.	TRBV6-5
TGCGCCAGCAGCCAAGACTCGGGAGGGTCTAATGAGCAGTTCTTC	CASSQDSGGSNEQFF	TRBD2	TRBJ2-1	15	.	TRBV4-1
TGCAGCGTTGGGGAGATTTCCTACAATGAGCAGTTCTTC	CSVGEISYNEQFF	.	TRBJ2-1	13	.	TRBV29-1
TGTGCCAGCTCAGTACAGAGTTTCTATGGCTACACCTTC	CASSVQSFYGYTF	.	TRBJ1-2	13	once	TRBV18
TGCAGCGTTGAAACGGCAGGGATGGAGACCCAGTACTTC	CSVETAGMETQYF	.	TRBJ2-5	13	.	TRBV29-1
TGTGCCAGCAGTTTAAGCCCTGAAGATACGCAGTATTTT	CASSLSPEDTQYF	.	TRBJ2-3	13	.	TRBV27
TGTGCCAGCAGCTCTACCCGACTCCGAGATACGCAGTATTTT	CASSSTRLRDTQYF	.	TRBJ2-3	14	.	TRBV7-8
TGTGCCAGCAGCGCCTCCCCCGGGACAGCTAACACTGAAGCTTTCTTT	CASSASPGTANTEAFF	TRBD1	TRBJ1-1	16	.	TRBV9
TGTGCCAGCACCCCAGACAGGGGATTCGCTGAAGCTTTCTTT	CASTPDRGFAEAFF	TRBD1	TRBJ1-1	14	.	TRBV7-2
TGTGCCAGCAGCCGCATCGGGAGGGGGGCTGACTATGGCTACACCTTC	CASSRIGRGADYGYTF	.	TRBJ1-2	16	.	TRBV4-2
TGTGCCAGCACAAAAGCGGGAGATAGGTACGAGCAGTACTTC	CASTKAGDRYEQYF	TRBD2	TRBJ2-7	14	.	TRBV27
TGTGCCAGTAGCAGACTAGCGGGGGCCTACGAGCAGTACTTC	CASSRLAGAYEQYF	TRBD2	TRBJ2-7	14	.	TRBV19
TGTGCCAGCAGTAGTCGGCCAGGGACTGAAGCTTTCTTT	CASSSRPGTEAFF	.	TRBJ1-1	13	.	TRBV25-1
TGTGCTAGCAGCTTAAAAGCGGGAGGGCAATTGGAGACCCAGTACTTC	CASSLKAGGQLETQYF	TRBD2	TRBJ2-5	16	.	TRBV7-7
TGTGCCAGCGTGACAGGGGCAGGTGGCTACACCTTC	CASVTGAGGYTF	TRBD1	TRBJ1-2	12	.	TRBV6-6
TGTGCCAGCTCAAAACAGGACCTCACAGATACGCAGTATTTT	CASSKQDLTDTQYF	.	TRBJ2-3	14	.	TRBV18
TGCGCCAGCAGCCAGGTCCGGGGCACAGATACGCAGTATTTT	CASSQVRGTDTQYF	.	TRBJ2-3	14	.	TRBV4-1
TGTGCCAGCAGGTCTAGCGGGGTCCACGAGCAGTACTTC	CASRSSGVHEQYF	TRBD2	TRBJ2-7	13	.	TRBV27
TGTGCCAGCAGTGTCGGGTTGTTGGGCGAGCAGTACTTC	CASSVGLLGEQYF	.	TRBJ2-7	13	.	TRBV25-1
TGTGCCAGCAGCTGGGGGCGGAATACCCAGTACTTC	CASSWGRNTQYF	.	TRBJ2-5	12	once	TRBV6-7
TGTGCCTGGACTCCCGGACTTGAAGCTTTCTTT	CAWTPGLEAFF	.	TRBJ1-1	11	.	TRBV30
TGTGCCAGCAGCTTAATAGCAGATCTCACAGATACGCAGTATTTT	CASSLIADLTDTQYF	.	TRBJ2-3	15	.	TRBV7-8
TGTGCCAGTAGCATATCCTTCGTTAGAGGGGGGAACACTGAAGCTTTCTTT	CASSISFVRGGNTEAFF	.	TRBJ1-1	17	.	TRBV19
TGTGCCAGCAACCCCAGTGGAGAGGACTACAATGAGCAGTTCTTC	CASNPSGEDYNEQFF	.	TRBJ2-1	15	.	TRBV5-6
TGTGCCAGCAGTGAATTTCGCGGGTTTAATGAAAAACTGTTTTTT	CASSEFRGFNEKLFF	.	TRBJ1-4	15	.	TRBV6-1
TGTGCCAGCAGCCAAGGACAGGGGAGCTCCTACGAGCAGTACTTC	CASSQGQGSSYEQYF	TRBD1	TRBJ2-7	15	.	TRBV5-4
TGTGCCAGCCGGACAGGGGGTTGGAGCAATCAGCCCCAGCATTTT	CASRTGGWSNQPQHF	TRBD1	TRBJ1-5	15	.	TRBV19
TGTGCCAGCAGCCAAATGGGGGCGCCCCAGAACACCGGGGAGCTGTTTTTT	CASSQMGAPQNTGELFF	.	TRBJ2-2	17	.	TRBV14
TGTGCCAGCAGTCTTCTAGCGGAAAAGCAGGACGAGCAGTACTTC	CASSLLAEKQDEQYF	TRBD2	TRBJ2-7	15	.	TRBV6-5
TGCAACGACGGGGGCACTGAAGCTTTCTTT	CNDGGTEAFF	.	TRBJ1-1	10	.	TRBV29-1
TGCGCCAGCAGCCAAGATCCGGGGGATGGCTACACCTTC	CASSQDPGDGYTF	.	TRBJ1-2	13	.	TRBV4-3
TGTGCCAGCAGCGCCAATATTAGGCAGGGGCTTCCCAATGAGCAGTTCTTC	CASSANIRQGLPNEQFF	.	TRBJ2-1	17	.	TRBV9
TGTGCCAGCCGCACCCTCCGCGGGAACACTGAAGCTTTCTTT	CASRTLRGNTEAFF	.	TRBJ1-1	14	.	TRBV2
TGTGCCTGGAGACTGGGGGGGACTGGAAACACCATATATTTT	CAWRLGGTGNTIYF	.	TRBJ1-3	14	.	TRBV30
TGTGCCAGCAGCGAAGGGACAGGGAAGTTTGGAAACACCATATATTTT	CASSEGTGKFGNTIYF	TRBD1	TRBJ1-3	16	.	TRBV9
TGTGCCATCAGTGAGTCGAGTAAAAGCTACGAGCAGTACTTC	CAISESSKSYEQYF	.	TRBJ2-7	14	.	TRBV10-3
TGTGCCTGGACGGACAGGGGCAATCAGCCCCAGCATTTT	CAWTDRGNQPQHF	TRBD1	TRBJ1-5	13	.	TRBV30
TGTGCCATCAGTGAGTCACCGGAGAATGAAAAACTGTTTTTT	CAISESPENEKLFF	.	TRBJ1-4	14	.	TRBV10-3
TGTGCCAGCTCTTTTGCTAGCGGGAGCACAGATACGCAGTATTTT	CASSFASGSTDTQYF	TRBD2	TRBJ2-3	15	.	TRBV18
TGTGCCAGCAGCTTAGGGGGAGGGCAGTGGGAGACCCAGTACTTC	CASSLGGGQWETQYF	TRBD2	TRBJ2-5	15	.	TRBV7-2